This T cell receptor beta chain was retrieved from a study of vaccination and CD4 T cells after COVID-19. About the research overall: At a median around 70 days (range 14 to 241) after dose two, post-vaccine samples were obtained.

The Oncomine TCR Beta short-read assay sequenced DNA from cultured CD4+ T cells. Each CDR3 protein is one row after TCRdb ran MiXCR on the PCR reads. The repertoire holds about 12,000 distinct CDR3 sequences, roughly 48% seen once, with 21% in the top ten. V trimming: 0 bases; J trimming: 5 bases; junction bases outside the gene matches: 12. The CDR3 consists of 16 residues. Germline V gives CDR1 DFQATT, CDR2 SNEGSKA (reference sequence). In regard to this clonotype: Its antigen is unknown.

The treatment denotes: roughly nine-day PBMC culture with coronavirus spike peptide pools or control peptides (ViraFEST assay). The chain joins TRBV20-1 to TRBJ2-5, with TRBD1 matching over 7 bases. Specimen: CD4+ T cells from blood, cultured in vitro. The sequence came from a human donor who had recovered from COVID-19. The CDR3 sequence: CSARDPLALGQETQYF. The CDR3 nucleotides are TGCAGTGCTAGAGATCCCCTAGCTTTGGGACAGGAGACCCAGTACTTC.